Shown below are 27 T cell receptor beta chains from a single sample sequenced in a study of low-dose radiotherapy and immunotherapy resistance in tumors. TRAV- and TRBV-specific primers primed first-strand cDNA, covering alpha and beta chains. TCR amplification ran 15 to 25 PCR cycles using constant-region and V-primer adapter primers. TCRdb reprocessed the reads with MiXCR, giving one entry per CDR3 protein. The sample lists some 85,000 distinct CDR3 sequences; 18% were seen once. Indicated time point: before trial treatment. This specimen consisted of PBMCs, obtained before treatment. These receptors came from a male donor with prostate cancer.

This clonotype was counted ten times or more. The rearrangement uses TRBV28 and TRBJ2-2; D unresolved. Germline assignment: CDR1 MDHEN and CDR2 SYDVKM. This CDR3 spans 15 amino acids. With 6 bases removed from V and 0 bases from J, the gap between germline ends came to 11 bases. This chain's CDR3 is CASRWLKTNTGELFF. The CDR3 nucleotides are TGTGCCAGCAGGTGGTTGAAAACGAACACCGGGGAGCTGTTTTTT.

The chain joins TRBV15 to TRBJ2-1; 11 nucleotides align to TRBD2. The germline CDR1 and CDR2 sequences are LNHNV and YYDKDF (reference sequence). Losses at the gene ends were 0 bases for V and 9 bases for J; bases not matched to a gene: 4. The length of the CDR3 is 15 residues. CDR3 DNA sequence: TGTGCCACCAGCAGAGACATAGCGGGGGGGCTTGAGCAGTTCTTC. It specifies CATSRDIAGGLEQFF.

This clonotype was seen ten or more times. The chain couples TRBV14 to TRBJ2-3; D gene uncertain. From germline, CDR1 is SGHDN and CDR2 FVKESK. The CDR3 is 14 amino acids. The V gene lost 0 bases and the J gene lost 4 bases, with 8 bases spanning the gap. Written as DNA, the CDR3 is TGTGCCAGCAGCCAAGATTGGGTTTCAGATACGCAGTATTTT. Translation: CASSQDWVSDTQYF. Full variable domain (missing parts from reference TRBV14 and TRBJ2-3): EAGVTQFPSHSVIEKGQTVTLRCDPISGHDNLYWYRRVMGKEIKFLLHFVKESKQDESGMPNNRFLAERTGGTYSTLKVQPAELEDSGVYFCASSQDWVSDTQYFGPGTRLTVL.

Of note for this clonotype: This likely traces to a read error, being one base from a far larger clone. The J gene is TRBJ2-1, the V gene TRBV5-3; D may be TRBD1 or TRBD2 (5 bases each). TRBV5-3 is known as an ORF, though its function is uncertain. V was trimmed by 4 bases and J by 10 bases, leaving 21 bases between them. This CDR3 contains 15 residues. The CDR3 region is CARSLTHRRTYEQFF. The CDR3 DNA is TGTGCCAGAAGCCTGACCCACAGGAGGACCTACGAGCAGTTCTTC.

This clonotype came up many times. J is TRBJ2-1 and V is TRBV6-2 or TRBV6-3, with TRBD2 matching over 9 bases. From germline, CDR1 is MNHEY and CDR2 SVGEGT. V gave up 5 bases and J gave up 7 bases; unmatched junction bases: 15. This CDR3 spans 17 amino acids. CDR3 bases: TGTGCCAGCAGTACCGGGACGGGACTAGCCCCCACAAATGAGCAGTTCTTC. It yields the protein CASSTGTGLAPTNEQFF.

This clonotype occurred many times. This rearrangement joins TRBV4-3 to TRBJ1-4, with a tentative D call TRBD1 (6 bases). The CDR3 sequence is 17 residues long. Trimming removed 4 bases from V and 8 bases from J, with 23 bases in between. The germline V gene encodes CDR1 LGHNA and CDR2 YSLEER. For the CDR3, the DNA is TGCGCCAGCAGCCGCGCCCCGGCGGGCAGGGGAGGCGAAAAACTGTTTTTT. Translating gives CASSRAPAGRGGEKLFF.

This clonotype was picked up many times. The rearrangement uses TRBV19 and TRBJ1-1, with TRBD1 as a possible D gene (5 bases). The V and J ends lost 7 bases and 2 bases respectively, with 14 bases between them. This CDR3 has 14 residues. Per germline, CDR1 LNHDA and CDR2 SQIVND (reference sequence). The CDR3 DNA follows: TGTGCCAGTACCGACGGGACCGTTAACACTGAAGCTTTCTTT. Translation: CASTDGTVNTEAFF. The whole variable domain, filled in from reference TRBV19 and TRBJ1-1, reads DGGITQSPKYLFRKEGQNVTLSCEQNLNHDAMYWYRQDPGQGLRLIYYSQIVNDFQKGDIAEGYSVSREKKESFPLTVTSAQKNPTAFYLCASTDGTVNTEAFFGQGTRLTVV.

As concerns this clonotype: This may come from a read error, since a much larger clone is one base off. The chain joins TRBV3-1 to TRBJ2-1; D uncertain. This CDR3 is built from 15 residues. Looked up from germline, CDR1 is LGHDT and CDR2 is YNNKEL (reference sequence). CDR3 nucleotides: TGTGCCAGCAGTCAAGCTGTAGGGATCTCCTACGAGCAGTTCTTC. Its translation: CASSQAVGISYEQFF.

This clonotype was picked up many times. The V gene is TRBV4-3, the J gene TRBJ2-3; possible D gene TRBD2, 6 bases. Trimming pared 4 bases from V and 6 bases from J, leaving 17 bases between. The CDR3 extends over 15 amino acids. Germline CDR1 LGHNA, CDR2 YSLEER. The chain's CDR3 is CASSRGRRIGDTQYF. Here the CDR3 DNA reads TGCGCCAGCAGCCGGGGGAGGAGGATAGGGGATACGCAGTATTTT.

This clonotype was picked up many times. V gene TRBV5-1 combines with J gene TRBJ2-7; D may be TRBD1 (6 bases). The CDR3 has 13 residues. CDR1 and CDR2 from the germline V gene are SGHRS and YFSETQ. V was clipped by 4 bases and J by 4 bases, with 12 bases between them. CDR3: CASSTDRNYEQYF. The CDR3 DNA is TGCGCCAGCAGCACAGACAGGAATTACGAGCAGTACTTC.

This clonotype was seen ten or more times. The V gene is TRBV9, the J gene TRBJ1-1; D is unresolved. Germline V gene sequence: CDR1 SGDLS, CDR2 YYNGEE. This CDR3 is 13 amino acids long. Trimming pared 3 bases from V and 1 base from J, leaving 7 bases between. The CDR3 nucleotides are TGTGCCAGCAGCGGACTTCCGAACACTGAAGCTTTCTTT. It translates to CASSGLPNTEAFF.

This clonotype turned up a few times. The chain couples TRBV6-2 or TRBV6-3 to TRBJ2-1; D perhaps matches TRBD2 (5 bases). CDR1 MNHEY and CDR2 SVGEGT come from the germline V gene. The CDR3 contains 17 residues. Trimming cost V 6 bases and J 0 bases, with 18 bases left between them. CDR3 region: CASSWKSGLSSYNEQFF. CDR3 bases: TGTGCCAGCAGCTGGAAAAGCGGCCTGAGCTCCTACAATGAGCAGTTCTTC.

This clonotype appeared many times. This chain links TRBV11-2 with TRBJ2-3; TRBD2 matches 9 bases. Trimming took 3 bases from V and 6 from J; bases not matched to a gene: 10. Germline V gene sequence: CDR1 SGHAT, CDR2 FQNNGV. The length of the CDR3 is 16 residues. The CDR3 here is CASSFRLAGGLDTQYF. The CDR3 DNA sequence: TGTGCCAGCAGCTTTCGATTGGCGGGGGGGCTTGATACGCAGTATTTT.

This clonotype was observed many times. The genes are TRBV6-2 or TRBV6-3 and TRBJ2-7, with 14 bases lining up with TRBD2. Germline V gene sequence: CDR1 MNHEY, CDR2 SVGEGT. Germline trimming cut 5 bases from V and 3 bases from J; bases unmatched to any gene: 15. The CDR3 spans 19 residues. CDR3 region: CASSEAWQGTSGRNYEQYF. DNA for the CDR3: TGTGCCAGCAGTGAAGCGTGGCAAGGGACTAGCGGGAGAAACTACGAGCAGTACTTC.

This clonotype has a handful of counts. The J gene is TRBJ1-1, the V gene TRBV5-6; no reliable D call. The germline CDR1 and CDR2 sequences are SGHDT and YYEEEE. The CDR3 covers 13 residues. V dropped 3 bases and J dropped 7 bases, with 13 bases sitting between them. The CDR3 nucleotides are TGTGCCAGCAGCTCCGTGTACCAGAATGAAGCTTTCTTT. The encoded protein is CASSSVYQNEAFF.

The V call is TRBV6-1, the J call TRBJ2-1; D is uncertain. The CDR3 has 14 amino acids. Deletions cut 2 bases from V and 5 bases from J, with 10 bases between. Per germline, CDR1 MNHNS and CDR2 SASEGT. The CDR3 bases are TGTGCCAGCAGTGAAATTCCTTACGACAATGAGCAGTTCTTC. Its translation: CASSEIPYDNEQFF.

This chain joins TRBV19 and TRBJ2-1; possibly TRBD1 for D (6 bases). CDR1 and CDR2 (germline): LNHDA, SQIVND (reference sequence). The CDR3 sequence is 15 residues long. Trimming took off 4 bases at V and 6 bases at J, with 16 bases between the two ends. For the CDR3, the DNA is TGTGCCAGTAGTACTAGCCTAACAGGGTTCAATGAGCAGTTCTTC. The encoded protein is CASSTSLTGFNEQFF.

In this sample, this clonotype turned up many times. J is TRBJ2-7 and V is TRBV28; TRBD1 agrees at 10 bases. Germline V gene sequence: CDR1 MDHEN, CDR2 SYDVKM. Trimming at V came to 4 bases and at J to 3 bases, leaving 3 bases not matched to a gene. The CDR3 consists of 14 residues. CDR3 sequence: CASSYGTGDYEQYF. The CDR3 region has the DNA TGTGCCAGCAGTTACGGGACAGGGGACTACGAGCAGTACTTC.

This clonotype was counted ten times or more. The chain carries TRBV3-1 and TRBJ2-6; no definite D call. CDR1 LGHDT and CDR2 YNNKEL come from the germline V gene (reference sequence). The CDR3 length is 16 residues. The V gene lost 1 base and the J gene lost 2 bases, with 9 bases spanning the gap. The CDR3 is CASSQVPGPGANVLTF. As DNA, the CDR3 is TGTGCCAGCAGCCAAGTCCCGGGTCCTGGGGCCAACGTCCTGACTTTC. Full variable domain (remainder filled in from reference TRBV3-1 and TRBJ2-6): DTAVSQTPKYLVTQMGNDKSIKCEQNLGHDTMYWYKQDSKKFLKIMFSYNNKELIINETVPNRFSPKSPDKAHLNLHINSLELGDSAVYFCASSQVPGPGANVLTFGAGSRLTVL.

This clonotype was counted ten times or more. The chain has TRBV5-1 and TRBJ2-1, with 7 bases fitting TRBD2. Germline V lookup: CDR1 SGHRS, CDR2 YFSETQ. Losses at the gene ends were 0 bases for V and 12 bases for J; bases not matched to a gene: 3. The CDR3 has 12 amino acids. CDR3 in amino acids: CASSLGGGSQFF. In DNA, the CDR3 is TGCGCCAGCAGCTTGGGGGGGGGATCGCAGTTCTTC.

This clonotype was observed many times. CDR3 DNA sequence: TGTGCCAGCAGCTTAGACACCAGAGCTAACTATGGCTACACCTTC. Residues: CASSLDTRANYGYTF. The rearrangement joins TRBV7-2 to TRBJ1-2; D call uncertain. Trimming took off 1 base at V and 0 bases at J, with 9 bases between the two ends. The CDR3 is 15 residues long. Germline V lookup: CDR1 SGHTA, CDR2 FQGNSA.

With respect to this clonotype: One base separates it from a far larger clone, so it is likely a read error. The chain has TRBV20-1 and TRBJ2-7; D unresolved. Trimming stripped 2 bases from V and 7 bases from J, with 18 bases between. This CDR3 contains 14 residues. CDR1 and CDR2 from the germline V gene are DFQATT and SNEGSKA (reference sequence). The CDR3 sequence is CSARQGLPYNEQYF. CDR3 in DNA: TGCAGTGCTAGACAAGGGCTCCCCTACAATGAGCAGTACTTC.

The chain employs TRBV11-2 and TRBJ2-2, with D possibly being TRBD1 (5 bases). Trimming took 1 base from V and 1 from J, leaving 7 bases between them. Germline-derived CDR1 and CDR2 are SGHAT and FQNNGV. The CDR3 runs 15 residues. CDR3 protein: CASSLGGLNTGELFF. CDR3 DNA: TGTGCCAGCAGCTTAGGGGGCCTGAACACCGGGGAGCTGTTTTTT.

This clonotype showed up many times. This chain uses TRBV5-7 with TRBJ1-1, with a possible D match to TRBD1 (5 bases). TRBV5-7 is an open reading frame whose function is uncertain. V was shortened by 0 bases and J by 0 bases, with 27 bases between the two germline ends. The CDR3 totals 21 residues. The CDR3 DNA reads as TGTGCCAGCAGCTTGGCGTGTTGTGTGTTTCGGGGCGGGGGGATGAACACTGAAGCTTTCTTT. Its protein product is CASSLACCVFRGGGMNTEAFF.

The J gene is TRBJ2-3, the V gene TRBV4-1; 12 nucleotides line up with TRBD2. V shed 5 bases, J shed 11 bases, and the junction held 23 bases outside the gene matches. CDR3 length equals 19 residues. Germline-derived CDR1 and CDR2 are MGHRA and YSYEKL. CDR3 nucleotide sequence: TGCGCCAGCAGCAGATCGACTAGCGGGGGACAACGCTCCTACAATGAGCAGTATTTT. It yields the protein CASSRSTSGGQRSYNEQYF.

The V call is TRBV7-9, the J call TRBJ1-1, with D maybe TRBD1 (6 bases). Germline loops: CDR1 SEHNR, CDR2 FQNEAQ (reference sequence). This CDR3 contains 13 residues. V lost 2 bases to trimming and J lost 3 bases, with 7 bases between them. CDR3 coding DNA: TGTGCCAGCAGCTTAAACAGGGACACTGAAGCTTTCTTT. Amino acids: CASSLNRDTEAFF.

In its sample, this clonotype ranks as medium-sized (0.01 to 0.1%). DNA for the CDR3: TGTGCCAGCAGCCAAGCCTACGAGCAGTACTTC. It yields the protein CASSQAYEQYF. The genes are TRBV3-1 and TRBJ2-7; D unclear. V lost 1 base, J lost 2 bases, and 0 bases lay in between. The CDR3 spans 11 residues. Per germline, CDR1 LGHDT and CDR2 YNNKEL (reference sequence).